Following are 24 T cell receptor beta chains from one sample sequenced in a study of blood T cell repertoires in COVID-19 (dated by TCRdb to between 2020 and 2021). The library was made by the immunoSEQ multiplex PCR assay. TCRdb stores this immuneACCESS table with in-frame sequences only. Part of the clones is absent; in the studies checked, under half of the shortfall reflects unresolved V genes, and no reason is known for the rest. The sample table records a few hundred thousand clones; roughly 85% of these occur just once. The ten largest clonotypes hold approximately 5.3% of the sample. The sequenced material came from PBMCs or T cells enriched from blood (not recorded which). The receptors come from a woman in her 30s who had recovered from COVID-19.

V is TRBV6-1 and J is TRBJ1-5, with a possible D match to TRBD1 (5 bases). Trimming cost V 3 bases and J 0 bases, with 9 bases left between them. The CDR3 covers 15 residues. CDR1 is MNHNS, CDR2 SASEGT, per germline. CDR3 nucleotide sequence: TGTGCCAGCAGTGAGAGGGACTATAGCAATCAGCCCCAGCATTTT. Protein: CASSERDYSNQPQHF.

The CDR3 nucleotides are TGTGCCACCGGACAGGGGGGTGGTGGCTACACCTTC. Its protein is CATGQGGGGYTF. V and J are TRBV6-5 and TRBJ1-2; 10 nucleotides align to TRBD1. Germline V gene lookup returns CDR1 MNHEY and CDR2 SVGAGI. V dropped 10 bases and J dropped 7; count of bases not matched to a gene: 6. The CDR3 extends over 12 amino acids.

The chain recombines TRBV7-9 with TRBJ1-4, with 7 bases that match TRBD1. The CDR3 has 16 residues. V trimming: 5 bases; J trimming: 3 bases; junction bases outside the gene matches: 9. The germline V gene encodes CDR1 SEHNR and CDR2 FQNEAQ (reference sequence). CDR3 residues: CASSPGQVGPNEKLFF. CDR3 sequence (DNA): TGTGCCAGCAGCCCCGGACAGGTCGGCCCTAATGAAAAACTGTTTTTT.

This chain joins TRBV5-1 and TRBJ1-2; D possibly corresponds to TRBD1 (6 bases). Germline CDR1 and CDR2: SGHRS and YFSETQ. V lost 0 bases to trimming and J lost 8 bases, with 11 bases between them. CDR3 length: 13 residues. The CDR3 DNA follows: TGCGCCAGCAGCTTGGAGGGGGTCCTGGGCTACACCTTC. This encodes CASSLEGVLGYTF.

This clone appeared once. This rearrangement joins TRBV30 to TRBJ1-2, with 9 bases matching TRBD1. This CDR3 comprises 13 residues. The ends lost 3 bases at V and 6 bases at J; junction bases unmatched: 5. CDR1 is GTSNPN, CDR2 SVGIG, per germline (reference sequence). The DNA of the CDR3 is TGTGCCTGGAGGACGACAGGGGGAAATGGCTACACCTTC. It translates to CAWRTTGGNGYTF.

This chain links TRBV11-1 with TRBJ2-7, with TRBD1 matching over 7 bases. CDR1 is SGHAT and CDR2 is FQDESV in the germline V gene (reference sequence). V lost 6 bases, J lost 2 bases, and 7 bases stayed unmatched. The CDR3 loop spans 14 amino acids. CDR3 coding DNA: TGTGCCAGCAGTTTGGACAGGAACACCTACGAGCAGTACTTC. Translation: CASSLDRNTYEQYF.

The chain joins TRBV6-5 to TRBJ2-7, with a tentative D call TRBD1 (6 bases). CDR3 length: 14 residues. V dropped 7 bases and J dropped 0 bases, with 13 bases sitting between them. The germline CDR1 and CDR2 sequences are MNHEY and SVGAGI. The CDR3 region has the DNA TGTGCCAGCAAAATGACAGGTCCCTCCTACGAGCAGTACTTC. Translated: CASKMTGPSYEQYF.

The genes are TRBV5-8 and TRBJ1-5; the D gene is possibly TRBD1 (5 bases). V lost 0 bases, J lost 0 bases, and 10 bases lay in between. This CDR3 contains 16 residues. Germline loops: CDR1 SGHTS, CDR2 YDEGEE. In nucleotides, the CDR3 is TGTGCCAGCAGCTTGGGGACACTTTATAGCAATCAGCCCCAGCATTTT. This encodes CASSLGTLYSNQPQHF.

This chain uses TRBV4-1 with TRBJ1-2; D is perhaps TRBD1 (5 bases). V was cut by 3 bases and J by 3 bases, with 8 bases left in between. The length of the CDR3 is 13 residues. Per the germline V gene, CDR1 is MGHRA and CDR2 is YSYEKL. The CDR3 DNA follows: TGCGCCAGCAGCCATCGGGGGGACTATGGCTACACCTTC. This translates into CASSHRGDYGYTF.

This sequence joins TRBV2 and TRBJ1-2, with D unclear. Trimming took 2 bases from V and 8 from J, leaving 9 bases between them. CDR3 length equals 12 residues. Per germline, CDR1 SNHLY and CDR2 FYNNEI. The CDR3 spells CASSESGSGYTF. CDR3 nucleotides: TGTGCCAGCAGTGAAAGCGGTTCCGGCTACACCTTC.

The chain links TRBV6-6 to TRBJ1-1, with a tentative D call TRBD1 (6 bases). Germline CDR1 reads MNHNY; CDR2 reads SVGAGI (reference sequence). V dropped 7 bases and J dropped 3 bases, with 12 bases sitting between them. The CDR3 covers 13 residues. The CDR3 loop is CASTPEGDTEAFF. DNA for the CDR3: TGTGCCAGCACCCCTGAGGGGGACACTGAAGCTTTCTTT.

The V gene is TRBV4-1, the J gene TRBJ1-3; the match to TRBD1 covers 9 bases. The germline CDR1 and CDR2 sequences are MGHRA and YSYEKL. CDR3 length equals 16 residues. V shed 2 bases and J 7 bases; nucleotides not matched to a gene: 9. The CDR3 spells CASSQPEQGTGNTIYF. CDR3 DNA: TGCGCCAGCAGCCAACCCGAACAGGGGACAGGGAACACCATATATTTT.

V usage is TRBV27 and J usage is TRBJ2-7, with TRBD2 identical over 13 bases. Trimming at V came to 2 bases and at J to 3 bases, leaving 1 base not matched to a gene. In germline, CDR1 is MNHEY, CDR2 SMNVEV (reference sequence). The CDR3 runs to 15 residues. The CDR3: CASSLRTSGGYEQYF. The DNA of the CDR3 is TGTGCCAGCAGTTTACGGACTAGCGGGGGCTACGAGCAGTACTTC.

This clone came up once. The V call is TRBV30, the J call TRBJ1-5, with D perhaps matching TRBD1 (5 bases). Trimming left V 0 bases short and J 2 bases short, with 20 bases between. Germline V gives CDR1 GTSNPN, CDR2 SVGIG (reference sequence). The CDR3 has 18 residues. The CDR3 DNA reads TGTGCCTGGAGTGTACCTTTTATTGGAGCAGGGCGCAATCAGCCCCAGCATTTT. This encodes CAWSVPFIGAGRNQPQHF.

The table lists this clone with a count of one. The CDR3 reads CASTLGRGGGNEQFF. The CDR3 nucleotides read TGCGCCAGCACATTGGGGCGCGGGGGGGGCAATGAGCAGTTCTTC. The chain uses TRBV5-1 and TRBJ2-1; 9 bases line up with TRBD2. Looked up from germline, CDR1 is SGHRS and CDR2 is YFSETQ. CDR3 length equals 15 residues. Germline trimming cut 6 bases from V and 6 bases from J; bases unmatched to any gene: 10. Drawing the rest from reference TRBV5-1 and TRBJ2-1, the complete variable domain is KAGVTQTPRYLIKTRGQQVTLSCSPISGHRSVSWYQQTPGQGLQFLFEYFSETQRNKGNFPGRFSGRQFSNSRSEMNVSTLELGDSALYLCASTLGRGGGNEQFFGPGTRLTVL.

The chain couples TRBV11-2 to TRBJ1-1, with D possibly matching TRBD1 (5 bases). The germline V gene has CDR1 SGHAT and CDR2 FQNNGV. This CDR3 comprises 15 residues. Trimming removed 1 base at V and 8 bases at J, with 17 bases between. CDR3 region: CASSLGQTVLSEAFF. The CDR3 DNA is TGTGCCAGCAGCTTAGGGCAGACAGTCTTAAGCGAAGCTTTCTTT.

This clone was detected only a few times. The genes are TRBV12-3 or TRBV12-4 and TRBJ1-2; 9 bases map to TRBD1. Losses at the gene ends were 6 bases for V and 8 bases for J; bases not matched to a gene: 7. CDR3 length: 13 amino acids. CDR3 sequence reads: CASSPQGARGYTF. The CDR3 DNA sequence: TGTGCCAGCAGCCCACAGGGGGCGCGGGGCTACACCTTC.

On this clone: Its ends do not fully match the called genes, so a read error is possible. The chain employs TRBV3-1 (or the pseudogene TRBV3-2) and TRBJ2-1; 13 positions agree with TRBD2. Germline CDR1 is LGHDT and CDR2 is YNNKEL (reference sequence). The CDR3 runs 17 residues. Here the CDR3 DNA reads TGTGCCAGCAGTCAAGTTGGGGGGACTAGCGGGGTTAATGAGCAGTTCTTC. It codes for CASSQVGGTSGVNEQFF.

This clone came up once. This chain joins TRBV5-6 and TRBJ1-2; tentatively, D is TRBD1 (5 bases). V lost 4 bases and J 4 bases, leaving 14 bases between the germline ends. The CDR3 length is 14 residues. CDR1 and CDR2 from the germline V gene are SGHDT and YYEEEE. Here the CDR3 reads CASSALGEAYGYTF. The CDR3 bases are TGTGCCAGCAGCGCGTTGGGGGAGGCCTATGGCTACACCTTC. The variable domain in full, completed from reference TRBV5-6 and TRBJ1-2, reads DAGVTQSPTHLIKTRGQQVTLRCSPKSGHDTVSWYQQALGQGPQFIFQYYEEEERQRGNFPDRFSGHQFPNYSSELNVNALLLGDSALYLCASSALGEAYGYTFGSGTRLTVV.

This chain joins TRBV7-9 and TRBJ1-2, with 9 bases identical to TRBD1. CDR3 length equals 18 residues. Trimming removed 5 bases from V and 3 bases from J; junction bases left unmatched: 16. CDR1 is SEHNR, CDR2 FQNEAQ, per germline (reference sequence). DNA for the CDR3: TGTGCCAGCAGCGCGCCCGGGACAGGGCCCCACATTGACTATGGCTACACCTTC. It encodes CASSAPGTGPHIDYGYTF.

This clone was seen a handful of times. The chain recombines TRBV9 with TRBJ2-1; a possible D gene is TRBD1 (6 bases). CDR3 length: 15 amino acids. V lost 4 bases and J 6 bases, leaving 17 bases between the germline ends. Germline CDR1 is SGDLS and CDR2 is YYNGEE. CDR3 nucleotide sequence: TGTGCCAGCAGCAAAGGACAGTCTAATATCAATGAGCAGTTCTTC. Translating gives CASSKGQSNINEQFF. Drawing the rest from reference TRBV9 and TRBJ2-1, the complete variable domain is DSGVTQTPKHLITATGQRVTLRCSPRSGDLSVYWYQQSLDQGLQFLIQYYNGEERAKGNILERFSAQQFPDLHSELNLSSLELGDSALYFCASSKGQSNINEQFFGPGTRLTVL.

This chain connects TRBV5-1 to TRBJ1-4; TRBD1 matches at 7 bases. This CDR3 comprises 12 residues. J lost 15 bases, V lost 0 bases, and 5 bases had no gene match. Germline CDR1 is SGHRS and CDR2 is YFSETQ. CDR3 coding DNA: TGCGCCAGCAGCTTGGGACAGGGTGAGGTGTTTTTT. Its protein product is CASSLGQGEVFF.

The chain is built from TRBV7-9 and TRBJ1-4; the D is unclear. Trimming cost V 5 bases and J 8 bases, with 18 bases left between them. Germline CDR1 reads SEHNR; CDR2 reads FQNEAQ (reference sequence). The CDR3 spans 15 residues. CDR3 DNA: TGTGCCAGCAGCGCCTACCGGGAGAACAAGGAAAAACTGTTTTTT. Its translation: CASSAYRENKEKLFF.

V usage is TRBV7-2 and J usage is TRBJ1-2; perhaps TRBD1 as D (5 bases). This CDR3 spans 18 amino acids. V was clipped by 1 base and J by 6 bases, with 24 bases between them. The V gene's germline CDR1 is SGHTA and CDR2 FQGNSA. Here the CDR3 DNA reads TGTGCCAGCAGCTTAGGCCCACCCAGTCTATTTAAAGGGGATGGCTACACCTTC. It encodes CASSLGPPSLFKGDGYTF.